Included here is one T cell receptor beta chain sequence, with context. Its antigen is still unknown. The CDR3 is 15 amino acids. V was clipped by 4 bases and J by 6 bases, with 17 bases between them. Germline V gene lookup returns CDR1 MNHEY and CDR2 SVGAGI. TCRdb analysed the reads with MiXCR anew, one entry per CDR3 protein. Of some 400,000 distinct CDR3 sequences listed, 15% to 20% are singletons. This record belongs to a study of T cell repertoires in cytomegalovirus infection. Study-wide findings and caveats: The response measured ex vivo was dominated by TCR beta clonotypes (HLA-C-restricted and CMV-specific).

The V and J genes are TRBV6-5 and TRBJ2-3, with a tentative D call TRBD2 (7 bases). The sequence was obtained from a human donor in good health (CMV status not recorded). Some clones in this sample may be carry-over from other donors' samples. Material: PBMCs. In DNA form, the CDR3 reads TGTGCCAGCAGTTTACAGGGAGGGGTTTTGGATACGCAGTATTTT. Translating gives CASSLQGGVLDTQYF.